This T cell receptor beta chain was identified in a study of blood T cell repertoires in COVID-19. Study-level background: There were acute and convalescent COVID-19 samples, and they came from the United States, Italy and Spain. Sources were T cells, B-cell-depleted T cells, or PBMCs; the material itself was cDNA or gDNA.

Germline-derived CDR1 and CDR2 are LNHDA and SQIVND (reference sequence). The CDR3 length is 13 residues. The ends lost 4 bases at V and 7 bases at J; junction bases unmatched: 3. Turning to this clone: Different DNA sequences within this sample yield the same CDR3.

As handled by the study authors: Amplified reference gene primers provided the basis for estimating nucleated cell counts. Profiled with immunoSEQ multiplex PCR; TCRdb holds only in-frame clones, not every one. D and trimming were read from the DNA, whereas the V and J calls and clone size are those reported in that table. The data contain about 260,000 clones, 82% of them seen just once; the ten biggest clones take up 1.5% to 2%. The rearrangement links TRBV19 to TRBJ1-4; TRBD1 aligns across 7 bases. The source of this sequence is an elderly woman with acute or convalescent COVID-19. Sequencing was carried out using peripheral blood. The CDR3 sequence is CASSRDRGEKLFF. The CDR3 coding sequence is TGTGCCAGTAGTAGGGACAGAGGTGAAAAACTGTTTTTT.